This TCR beta chain was profiled in a study of blood T cells in healthy people across ages. Whole-study results and caveats: Roughly linear declines in TCR beta diversity per million T cells occurred with age. Donors of long life had a larger count of naive CD4+ cells and greater diversity than aged donors. Donor CMV infection status was unknown, possibly confounding age-related changes in expanded clonotypes.

Primers used in a second PCR of roughly 7 to 12 cycles were a sample-barcoded 5' primer and a J-beta primer mix. One entry per CDR3 protein results from TCRdb running MiXCR on the 5' RACE reads. The sample has some 1.4 million distinct CDR3 sequences; about 40% are singletons. Germline V lookup: CDR1 SGHRS, CDR2 YFSETQ. The CDR3 runs to 15 residues. V shed 4 bases, J shed 7 bases, and the junction held 6 bases outside the gene matches. This clonotype appeared a few times. No antigen is known for it. There were healthy Caucasian individuals from Russia, aged about 6 to 95, serving as donors. The source material was blood. The rearrangement uses TRBV5-1 and TRBJ2-2; 11 nucleotides line up with TRBD1. This TCR was sampled from a woman between 18 and 29 years old in good health. The DNA of the CDR3 is TGCGCCAGCAGCCCCGGACAGGGGGCGGGCGGGGAGCTGTTTTTT. Residues: CASSPGQGAGGELFF.